This T cell receptor beta chain was sequenced for a study of blood T cell repertoires in COVID-19. Overall study context: The United States, Italy and Spain provided the acute and convalescent COVID-19 samples. Sample material is recorded as cDNA or gDNA derived from T cells, B-cell-depleted T cells, or PBMCs.

The CDR3 covers 15 residues. After removal of 8 bases from V and 0 bases from J, the junction contained 6 bases not matched to a gene. Germline V gene sequence: CDR1 SEHNR, CDR2 FQNEAQ (reference sequence). As handled by the study authors: The assay estimated nucleated cells by amplifying reference gene primers. Assay: immunoSEQ multiplex PCR; the TCRdb copy retains only in-frame clones and omits some. The DNA gave D and trimming, while V, J and clone size come from that table. The sample consists of tens of thousands of clones, 60% to 80% of them appearing once. The TCR comes from a man in his 70s with acute or convalescent COVID-19. This chain uses TRBV7-9 with TRBJ1-3; 8 bases match TRBD1. Input material: peripheral blood. This CDR3 is CASAQGALSGNTIYF. The DNA of the CDR3 is TGTGCCAGCGCCCAGGGGGCTCTCTCTGGAAACACCATATATTTT.